This T cell receptor beta chain was recorded in a study of CD8+ T cells in alopecia areata. Study at large: Patients in the study were on tofacitinib for 6 to 18 months, then off it for 6 months. General study results and limits: Persistence of many expanded lesional clones was seen in scalp and blood during tofacitinib.

With respect to this clone: Its target is unknown.

The CDR3 extends over 13 amino acids. V lost 0 bases and J 8 bases, leaving 10 bases between the germline ends. Per germline, CDR1 ENHRY and CDR2 SYGVKD. cDNA prepared by RNA extraction and subsequent reverse transcription served as the template for sequencing. The assay was immunoSEQ multiplex PCR, and TCRdb's table has in-frame clones only and misses some. This sample yields 95,000 to 100,000 clones, of which approximately 63% are seen a single time; 16% belongs to the top ten. Indicated treatment: oral pan-JAK inhibitor, 5-10 mg twice daily. It was from PBMCs that CD4+ and CD8+ T cells were sorted.

This TCR was recovered from a human donor with alopecia areata. Sequenced here: CD8+ T cells sorted from blood, sampled at approximately week 60, from a patient treated with tofacitinib. This chain uses TRBV10-3 with TRBJ1-1; no definite D call. The DNA for the CDR3 is TGTGCCATCAGTGAGTCGAACAACGGGGAAGCTTTCTTT. Protein: CAISESNNGEAFF.